This T cell receptor (beta chain) was captured in a study of cytomegalovirus exposure and HLA in healthy donors. Study overall: The study's early data release held about 85 million unique TCRs from HLA-typed donors.

Both 60 Vbeta primers and 13 Jbeta primers went into the PCR. Some clones are missing from TCRdb's copy, which holds only in-frame ones; the method was immunoSEQ multiplex PCR. The sample carries 100,000 to 150,000 clones, about four fifths recorded once. Study-wide points: Rates of TCR association differed by HLA locus in a later analysis, with DRB1 highest and HLA-C lowest.

Points on this clone: Its antigen is unknown.

V was trimmed by 1 base and J by 6 bases, leaving 16 bases between them. The CDR3 sequence is 16 residues long. Germline lookup yields CDR1 SGHTA and CDR2 FQGNSA. The sequence was collected from an older woman in good health and CMV-seropositive. Source material: PBMCs. The genes are TRBV7-2 and TRBJ1-5; D gene ambiguous. Here the CDR3 DNA reads TGTGCCAGCAGCTTAGAAGGGCAGGAGGGTAGTCAGCCCCAGCATTTT. Translated, it gives CASSLEGQEGSQPQHF.